Listed below are T cell receptor beta chains from one sample, sequenced in a study of beta chain features in type 1 diabetes. The protocol was immunoSEQ multiplex PCR, while the TCRdb copy is restricted to in-frame clones and leaves out a portion. The sample includes some 150,000 clones, about 13% seen only once; the top ten take around 1.4%. The sample comprised central memory CD4+ T cells from blood. Source of these receptors: a man in his late teens or twenties with type 1 diabetes. Both conserved end residues are part of each CDR3. The order of the fields is D gene, V gene, clone size, J gene, CDR3 length, CDR3 protein, CDR3 DNA. A D gene is named only where the DNA matches it firmly. Size values are once, few and many counts, or a class for expanded clones, and some rows have none.

D: .; V: TRBV30; size: .; J: TRBJ2-1; length: 12; CDR3: CAWSKGGNEQFF; DNA: TGTGCCTGGAGTAAGGGGGGGAATGAGCAGTTCTTC
D: TRBD1; V: TRBV5-4; size: .; J: TRBJ2-5; length: 15; CDR3: CASSRVGQGSETQYF; DNA: TGTGCCAGCAGCCGGGTGGGACAGGGCTCGGAGACCCAGTACTTC
D: .; V: TRBV5-1; size: few; J: TRBJ1-2; length: 14; CDR3: CASSLERQEDGYTF; DNA: TGCGCCAGCAGCTTGGAGAGGCAGGAGGATGGCTACACCTTC
D: .; V: TRBV4-1; size: .; J: TRBJ1-1; length: 14; CDR3: CASSSQEGVTEAFF; DNA: TGCGCCAGCAGCTCCCAGGAGGGGGTGACTGAAGCTTTCTTT
D: .; V: TRBV27; size: once; J: TRBJ1-5; length: 16; CDR3: CASSSYRPYSNQPQHF; DNA: TGTGCCAGCAGTAGCTATAGGCCTTATAGCAATCAGCCCCAGCATTTT
D: .; V: TRBV6-5; size: .; J: TRBJ2-1; length: 15; CDR3: CASSYSRVTYNEQFF; DNA: TGTGCCAGCAGTTACTCGAGGGTTACCTACAATGAGCAGTTCTTC
D: .; V: TRBV2; size: .; J: TRBJ1-1; length: 15; CDR3: CASSDSIRVYGEAFF; DNA: TGTGCCAGCAGCGATTCGATTAGGGTTTATGGTGAAGCTTTCTTT
D: .; V: TRBV2; size: few; J: TRBJ1-1; length: 15; CDR3: CASSFAGTGPTRAFF; DNA: TGTGCCAGCAGTTTTGCCGGGACGGGCCCGACTAGGGCTTTCTTT
D: TRBD2; V: TRBV5-5; size: few; J: TRBJ2-1; length: 15; CDR3: CASSLELAGYNEQFF; DNA: TGTGCCAGCAGCTTGGAGCTAGCGGGGTACAATGAGCAGTTCTTC
D: .; V: TRBV7-9; size: .; J: TRBJ2-1; length: 15; CDR3: CASSLLTGRYNEQFF; DNA: TGTGCCAGCAGCTTATTGACAGGTCGCTACAATGAGCAGTTCTTC
D: TRBD1; V: TRBV30; size: .; J: TRBJ1-4; length: 15; CDR3: CAWTRPGTGLEKLFF; DNA: TGTGCCTGGACTCGCCCCGGGACAGGACTAGAAAAACTGTTTTTT
D: TRBD1; V: TRBV29-1; size: .; J: TRBJ1-2; length: 13; CDR3: CSAETGTNYGYTF; DNA: TGCAGCGCCGAGACAGGGACTAACTATGGCTACACCTTC
D: .; V: TRBV6-1; size: few; J: TRBJ2-2; length: 14; CDR3: CASSEYEGTGELFF; DNA: TGTGCCAGCAGTGAATATGAGGGAACCGGGGAGCTGTTTTTT
D: TRBD2; V: TRBV7-9; size: few; J: TRBJ2-3; length: 16; CDR3: CASSPPGTSGGNTQYF; DNA: TGTGCCAGCAGCCCCCCCGGGACTAGCGGGGGGAATACGCAGTATTTT
D: TRBD2; V: TRBV6-5; size: few; J: TRBJ2-3; length: 15; CDR3: CASSYLPGGTDTQYF; DNA: TGTGCCAGCAGTTACTTACCCGGGGGGACAGATACGCAGTATTTT
D: .; V: TRBV7-9; size: few; J: TRBJ2-3; length: 15; CDR3: CASSLALGITDTQYF; DNA: TGTGCCAGCAGCTTAGCTTTAGGGATTACAGATACGCAGTATTTT
D: .; V: TRBV10-3; size: .; J: TRBJ2-1; length: 11; CDR3: CAISYSDEQFF; DNA: TGTGCCATCAGCTACAGTGATGAGCAGTTCTTC
D: .; V: TRBV30; size: few; J: TRBJ2-7; length: 12; CDR3: CAWTRGSYEQYF; DNA: TGTGCCTGGACCAGGGGCTCCTACGAGCAGTACTTC
D: TRBD1; V: TRBV29-1; size: few; J: TRBJ1-5; length: 13; CDR3: CSVGTGGIQPQHF; DNA: TGCAGCGTCGGTACAGGGGGGATTCAGCCCCAGCATTTT
D: .; V: TRBV6-1; size: many; J: TRBJ2-4; length: 13; CDR3: CASRQTTKDIQYF; DNA: TGTGCCAGCAGGCAGACTACGAAGGACATTCAGTACTTC
D: .; V: TRBV7-2; size: .; J: TRBJ2-7; length: 12; CDR3: CASSPSLVEQYF; DNA: TGTGCCAGCAGCCCGAGTTTGGTGGAGCAGTACTTC
D: TRBD2; V: TRBV4-1; size: .; J: TRBJ2-5; length: 17; CDR3: CASSQEGTTSGGETQYF; DNA: TGCGCCAGCAGCCAAGAGGGGACTACGTCGGGGGGAGAGACCCAGTACTTC
D: .; V: TRBV5-4; size: .; J: TRBJ1-2; length: 14; CDR3: CASGDQEANYGYTF; DNA: TGTGCCAGCGGAGACCAGGAGGCAAACTATGGCTACACCTTC
D: TRBD1; V: TRBV30; size: few; J: TRBJ1-6; length: 15; CDR3: CAWSATGQYNSPLHF; DNA: TGTGCCTGGAGTGCTACGGGACAGTATAATTCACCCCTCCACTTT
D: .; V: TRBV7-9; size: few; J: TRBJ1-4; length: 15; CDR3: CASSSQMGAGEKLFF; DNA: TGTGCCAGCAGCTCTCAAATGGGGGCCGGAGAAAAACTGTTTTTT
D: .; V: TRBV5-6; size: few; J: TRBJ1-1; length: 14; CDR3: CASRKSHSGTEAFF; DNA: TGTGCCAGCAGAAAAAGTCACAGCGGGACTGAAGCTTTCTTT
D: .; V: TRBV27; size: few; J: TRBJ2-5; length: 13; CDR3: CASSWNLGETQYF; DNA: TGTGCCAGCAGTTGGAACCTAGGGGAGACCCAGTACTTC
D: TRBD1; V: TRBV27; size: .; J: TRBJ2-7; length: 13; CDR3: CASSPDRVGEQYF; DNA: TGTGCCAGCAGTCCGGACAGGGTGGGCGAGCAGTACTTC
D: .; V: TRBV7-3; size: few; J: TRBJ1-3; length: 11; CDR3: CASSPPGQGYF; DNA: TGTGCCAGCAGCCCCCCGGGACAAGGGTATTTT
D: .; V: TRBV28; size: few; J: TRBJ1-1; length: 14; CDR3: CASNQDSLATEAFF; DNA: TGTGCCAGCAATCAGGATAGTCTGGCCACTGAAGCTTTCTTT
D: .; V: TRBV6-5; size: .; J: TRBJ1-2; length: 13; CDR3: CASSTDRRYGYTF; DNA: TGTGCCAGCAGTACCGACAGACGCTATGGCTACACCTTC
D: .; V: TRBV7-9; size: .; J: TRBJ1-5; length: 13; CDR3: CASSFTGNQPQHF; DNA: TGTGCCAGCAGCTTCACAGGTAATCAGCCCCAGCATTTT
D: TRBD1; V: TRBV30; size: .; J: TRBJ2-7; length: 14; CDR3: CAWSVGQGVSEQYF; DNA: TGTGCCTGGAGTGTAGGACAGGGAGTTAGCGAGCAGTACTTC
D: TRBD1; V: TRBV30; size: few; J: TRBJ1-2; length: 14; CDR3: CAWSVRGGGEGYTF; DNA: TGTGCCTGGAGTGTACGGGGAGGGGGCGAAGGCTACACCTTC
D: .; V: TRBV7-2; size: few; J: TRBJ2-2; length: 15; CDR3: CASSLGRGYTGELFF; DNA: TGTGCCAGCAGCTTAGGCAGGGGTTACACCGGGGAGCTGTTTTTT
D: TRBD1; V: TRBV30; size: many; J: TRBJ1-5; length: 14; CDR3: CAWSRQGARQPQHF; DNA: TGTGCCTGGAGTAGGCAGGGGGCGAGACAGCCCCAGCATTTT
D: TRBD1; V: TRBV7-6; size: .; J: TRBJ1-5; length: 13; CDR3: CASSVQGDQPQHF; DNA: TGTGCCAGCAGCGTACAGGGGGATCAGCCCCAGCATTTT
D: .; V: TRBV23-1; size: .; J: TRBJ2-7; length: 14; CDR3: CASSPKTASYEQYF; DNA: TGCGCCAGCAGCCCCAAGACAGCGTCCTACGAGCAGTACTTC
D: .; V: TRBV30; size: few; J: TRBJ1-5; length: 14; CDR3: CAWRVGGPGQPQHF; DNA: TGTGCCTGGAGGGTTGGGGGGCCGGGTCAGCCCCAGCATTTT
D: .; V: TRBV2; size: few; J: TRBJ2-5; length: 16; CDR3: CASSEAKSSGQETQYF; DNA: TGTGCCAGCAGTGAAGCAAAGTCTAGTGGCCAAGAGACCCAGTACTTC
D: .; V: TRBV4-1; size: many; J: TRBJ1-6; length: 13; CDR3: CASSQRDDSPLHF; DNA: TGCGCCAGCAGCCAAAGGGATGATTCACCCCTCCACTTT
D: .; V: TRBV29-1; size: .; J: TRBJ2-5; length: 14; CDR3: CSAEGGRGRETQYF; DNA: TGCAGCGCCGAGGGGGGGAGGGGGCGAGAGACCCAGTACTTC
D: .; V: TRBV28; size: .; J: TRBJ1-1; length: 14; CDR3: CASTQGTLGTEAFF; DNA: TGTGCCAGCACCCAGGGGACCCTCGGGACTGAAGCTTTCTTT
D: .; V: TRBV9; size: .; J: TRBJ2-2; length: 13; CDR3: CASSVATGGELFF; DNA: TGTGCCAGCAGCGTAGCTACGGGCGGGGAGCTGTTTTTT
D: TRBD2; V: TRBV11-2; size: many; J: TRBJ2-5; length: 16; CDR3: CASSLVASGGRETQYF; DNA: TGTGCCAGCAGCTTAGTTGCTAGCGGGGGCCGGGAGACCCAGTACTTC
D: .; V: TRBV7-2; size: .; J: TRBJ2-3; length: 14; CDR3: CASSSPPQTDTQYF; DNA: TGTGCCAGCAGCTCCCCCCCTCAGACAGATACGCAGTATTTT
D: TRBD1; V: TRBV5-4; size: few; J: TRBJ2-1; length: 16; CDR3: CASSRRLGQGDGEQFF; DNA: TGTGCCAGCAGCCGGCGGTTGGGACAGGGGGATGGTGAGCAGTTCTTC
D: TRBD1; V: TRBV19; size: .; J: TRBJ1-2; length: 17; CDR3: CASSAPGQGASLRGYTF; DNA: TGTGCCAGTAGTGCTCCGGGACAGGGGGCGTCCTTAAGAGGCTACACCTTC
D: TRBD1; V: TRBV5-1; size: few; J: TRBJ1-2; length: 13; CDR3: CASSRGQGSGYTF; DNA: TGCGCCAGCAGTCGAGGACAGGGCAGCGGCTACACCTTC
D: .; V: TRBV5-1; size: .; J: TRBJ2-5; length: 16; CDR3: CASSLVRPPAQETQYF; DNA: TGCGCCAGCAGCTTGGTACGGCCGCCCGCACAAGAGACCCAGTACTTC
D: .; V: TRBV30; size: few; J: TRBJ1-6; length: 16; CDR3: CAGRGSPGTSGTPLHF; DNA: TGTGCCGGACGGGGATCTCCGGGGACCTCCGGGACACCCCTCCACTTT
D: .; V: TRBV4-1; size: few; J: TRBJ1-6; length: 13; CDR3: CASSPNPNSPLHF; DNA: TGCGCCAGCAGTCCAAATCCTAATTCACCCCTCCACTTT
D: .; V: TRBV30; size: few; J: TRBJ2-3; length: 14; CDR3: CAWSTGRGRFTQYF; DNA: TGTGCCTGGAGTACGGGACGGGGGCGCTTTACGCAGTATTTT
D: .; V: TRBV19; size: .; J: TRBJ2-7; length: 14; CDR3: CASRSPTASYEQYF; DNA: TGTGCCAGCCGGAGTCCGACAGCTTCCTACGAGCAGTACTTC
D: .; V: TRBV5-1; size: few; J: TRBJ1-1; length: 14; CDR3: CASSSGTANTEAFF; DNA: TGCGCCAGCAGCTCCGGGACGGCCAACACTGAAGCTTTCTTT
D: .; V: TRBV21-1; size: few; J: TRBJ1-5; length: 10; CDR3: CASSSQPQHF; DNA: TGTGCCAGCAGCAGTCAGCCCCAGCATTTT
D: TRBD1; V: TRBV5-1; size: .; J: TRBJ2-5; length: 15; CDR3: CASSRTGDYQETQYF; DNA: TGCGCCAGCAGCCGGACAGGGGACTACCAAGAGACCCAGTACTTC
D: TRBD1; V: TRBV7-9; size: .; J: TRBJ1-1; length: 15; CDR3: CASSHATGGFTEAFF; DNA: TGTGCCAGCAGCCACGCAACAGGGGGCTTCACTGAAGCTTTCTTT
D: .; V: TRBV7-2; size: .; J: TRBJ2-2; length: 14; CDR3: CASSLASTGGELFF; DNA: TGTGCCAGCAGCTTAGCCAGTACAGGCGGGGAGCTGTTTTTT